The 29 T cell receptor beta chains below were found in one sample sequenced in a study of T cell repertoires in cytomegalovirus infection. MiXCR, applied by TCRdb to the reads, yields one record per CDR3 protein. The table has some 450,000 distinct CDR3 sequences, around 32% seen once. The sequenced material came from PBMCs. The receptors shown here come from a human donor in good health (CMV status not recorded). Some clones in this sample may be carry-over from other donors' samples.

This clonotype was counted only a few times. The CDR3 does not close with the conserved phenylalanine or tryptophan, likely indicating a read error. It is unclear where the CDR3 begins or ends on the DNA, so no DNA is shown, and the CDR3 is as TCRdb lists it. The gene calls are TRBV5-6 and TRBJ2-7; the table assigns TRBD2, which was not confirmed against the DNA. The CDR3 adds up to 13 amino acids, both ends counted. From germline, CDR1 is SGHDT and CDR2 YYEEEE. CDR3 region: CASSLGLAGGPVL.

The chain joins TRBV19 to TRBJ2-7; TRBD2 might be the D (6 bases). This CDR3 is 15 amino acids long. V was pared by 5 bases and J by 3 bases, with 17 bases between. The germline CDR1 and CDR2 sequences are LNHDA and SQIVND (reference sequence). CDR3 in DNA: TGTGCCAGTAGTTATGGGACCGGGGGAGACTACGAGCAGTACTTC. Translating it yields CASSYGTGGDYEQYF. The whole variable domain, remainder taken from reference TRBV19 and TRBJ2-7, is DGGITQSPKYLFRKEGQNVTLSCEQNLNHDAMYWYRQDPGQGLRLIYYSQIVNDFQKGDIAEGYSVSREKKESFPLTVTSAQKNPTAFYLCASSYGTGGDYEQYFGPGTRLTVT.

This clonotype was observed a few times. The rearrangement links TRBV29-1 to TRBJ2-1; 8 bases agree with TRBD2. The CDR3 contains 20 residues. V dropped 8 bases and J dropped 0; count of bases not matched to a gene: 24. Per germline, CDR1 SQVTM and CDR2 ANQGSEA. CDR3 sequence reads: CSPQLGGRRLAPSSYNEQFF. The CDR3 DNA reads TGCAGCCCCCAACTGGGTGGGAGAAGACTAGCGCCGAGCTCCTACAATGAGCAGTTCTTC.

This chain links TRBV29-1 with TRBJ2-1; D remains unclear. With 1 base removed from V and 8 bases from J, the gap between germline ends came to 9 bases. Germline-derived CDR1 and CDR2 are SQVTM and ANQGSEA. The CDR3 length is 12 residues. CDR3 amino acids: CSVEVLTDEQFF. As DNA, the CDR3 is TGCAGCGTTGAAGTGTTGACCGATGAGCAGTTCTTC.

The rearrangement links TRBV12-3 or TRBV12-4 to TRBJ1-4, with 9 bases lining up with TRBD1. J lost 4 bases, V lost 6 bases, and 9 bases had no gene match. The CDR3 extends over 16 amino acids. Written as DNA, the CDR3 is TGTGCCAGCAGCCCGACAGGGGGTTTTGATAATGAAAAACTGTTTTTT. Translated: CASSPTGGFDNEKLFF.

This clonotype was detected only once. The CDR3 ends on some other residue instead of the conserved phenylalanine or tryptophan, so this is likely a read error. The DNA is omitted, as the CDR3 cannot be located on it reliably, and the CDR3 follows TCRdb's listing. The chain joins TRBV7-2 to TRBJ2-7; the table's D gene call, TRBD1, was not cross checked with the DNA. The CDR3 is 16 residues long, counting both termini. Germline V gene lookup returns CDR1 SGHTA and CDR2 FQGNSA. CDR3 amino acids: CASSSKRTPNSYEQSC.

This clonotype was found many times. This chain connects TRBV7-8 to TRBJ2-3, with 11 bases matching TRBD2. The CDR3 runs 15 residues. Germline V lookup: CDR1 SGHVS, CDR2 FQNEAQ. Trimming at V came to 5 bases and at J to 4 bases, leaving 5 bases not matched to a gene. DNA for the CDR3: TGTGCCAGCAGCCTGACTAGCGGGATGTCAGATACGCAGTATTTT. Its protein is CASSLTSGMSDTQYF.

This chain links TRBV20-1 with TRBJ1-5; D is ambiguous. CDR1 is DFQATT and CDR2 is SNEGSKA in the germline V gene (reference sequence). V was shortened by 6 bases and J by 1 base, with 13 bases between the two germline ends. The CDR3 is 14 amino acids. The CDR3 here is CSASYSWSNQPQHF. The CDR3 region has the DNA TGCAGTGCAAGTTACTCCTGGAGCAATCAGCCCCAGCATTTT.

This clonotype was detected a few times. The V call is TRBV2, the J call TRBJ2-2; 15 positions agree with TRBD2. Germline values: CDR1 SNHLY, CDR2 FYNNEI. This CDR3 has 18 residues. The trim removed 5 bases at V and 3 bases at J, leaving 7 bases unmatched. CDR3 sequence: CASSNSGLAGGYTGELFF. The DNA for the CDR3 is TGTGCCAGCAGTAACTCGGGACTAGCGGGGGGATACACCGGGGAGCTGTTTTTT.

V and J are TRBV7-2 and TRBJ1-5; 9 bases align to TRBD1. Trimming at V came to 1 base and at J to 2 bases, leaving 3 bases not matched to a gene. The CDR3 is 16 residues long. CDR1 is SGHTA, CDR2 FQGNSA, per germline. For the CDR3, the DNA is TGTGCCAGCAGCTTAGGGCGACAGGGGGGCAATCAGCCCCAGCATTTT. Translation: CASSLGRQGGNQPQHF.

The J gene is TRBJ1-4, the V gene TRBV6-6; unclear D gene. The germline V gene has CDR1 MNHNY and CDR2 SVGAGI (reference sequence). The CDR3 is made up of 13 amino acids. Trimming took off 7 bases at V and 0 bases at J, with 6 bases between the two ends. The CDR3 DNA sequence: TGTGCCAGCATTCGATCAACTAATGAAAAACTGTTTTTT. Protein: CASIRSTNEKLFF.

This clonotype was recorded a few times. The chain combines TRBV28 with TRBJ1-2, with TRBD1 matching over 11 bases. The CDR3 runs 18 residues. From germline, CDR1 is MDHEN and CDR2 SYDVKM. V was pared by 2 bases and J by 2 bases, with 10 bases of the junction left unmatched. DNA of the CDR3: TGTGCCAGCAGTTTAAGTCTCGGACAGGGGGCCGCGAACTATGGCTACACCTTC. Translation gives CASSLSLGQGAANYGYTF.

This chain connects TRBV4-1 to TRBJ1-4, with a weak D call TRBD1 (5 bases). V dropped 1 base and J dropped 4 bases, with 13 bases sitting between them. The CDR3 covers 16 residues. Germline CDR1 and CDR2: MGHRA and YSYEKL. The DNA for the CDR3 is TGCGCCAGCAGCCAAGCATCGGAGGGGAATAATGAAAAACTGTTTTTT. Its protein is CASSQASEGNNEKLFF.

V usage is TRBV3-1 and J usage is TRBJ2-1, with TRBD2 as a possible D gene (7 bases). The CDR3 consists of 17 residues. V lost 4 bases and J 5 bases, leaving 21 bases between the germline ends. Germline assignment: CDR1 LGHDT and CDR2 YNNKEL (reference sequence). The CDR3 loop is CASSLTRGGSGNNEQFF. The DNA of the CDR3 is TGTGCCAGCAGCCTCACGAGGGGGGGAAGCGGTAACAATGAGCAGTTCTTC.

The CDR3 sequence: CSVELGGPDTQYF. In nucleotides, the CDR3 is TGCAGCGTTGAACTAGGAGGTCCAGATACGCAGTATTTT. The genes are TRBV29-1 and TRBJ2-3; perhaps TRBD2 as D (5 bases). Germline-derived CDR1 and CDR2 are SQVTM and ANQGSEA. This CDR3 spans 13 amino acids. Between the trimmed V and J ends, which lost 2 bases and 4 bases, there was a span of 10 bases.

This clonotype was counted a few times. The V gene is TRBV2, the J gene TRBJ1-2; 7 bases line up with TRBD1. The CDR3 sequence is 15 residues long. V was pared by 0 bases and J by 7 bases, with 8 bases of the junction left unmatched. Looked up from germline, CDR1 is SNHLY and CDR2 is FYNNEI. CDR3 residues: CASSEALRTGAGYTF. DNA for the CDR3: TGTGCCAGCAGTGAAGCGCTTCGTACAGGGGCTGGCTACACCTTC.

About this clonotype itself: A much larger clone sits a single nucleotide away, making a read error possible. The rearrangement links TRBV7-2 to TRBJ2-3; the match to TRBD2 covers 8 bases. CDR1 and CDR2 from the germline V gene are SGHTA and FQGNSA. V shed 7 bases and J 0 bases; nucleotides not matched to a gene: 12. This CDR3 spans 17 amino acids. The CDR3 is CASNPRGSGVSTDTQYF. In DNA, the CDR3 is TGTGCCAGCAACCCTCGGGGTAGCGGGGTCAGCACAGATACGCAGTATTTT.

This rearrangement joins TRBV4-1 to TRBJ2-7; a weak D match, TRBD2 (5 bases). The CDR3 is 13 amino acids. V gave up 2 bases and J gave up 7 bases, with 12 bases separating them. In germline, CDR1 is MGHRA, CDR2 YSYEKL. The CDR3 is CASSQSGEGEQYF. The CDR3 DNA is TGCGCCAGCAGCCAAAGCGGCGAAGGAGAGCAGTACTTC.

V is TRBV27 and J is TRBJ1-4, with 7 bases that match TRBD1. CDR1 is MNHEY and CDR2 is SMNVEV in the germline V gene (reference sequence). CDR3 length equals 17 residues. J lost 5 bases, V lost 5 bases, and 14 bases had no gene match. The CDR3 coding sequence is TGTGCCAGCAGTCCTTACAGTTCCGGGACAGCAAATGAAAAACTGTTTTTT. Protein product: CASSPYSSGTANEKLFF.

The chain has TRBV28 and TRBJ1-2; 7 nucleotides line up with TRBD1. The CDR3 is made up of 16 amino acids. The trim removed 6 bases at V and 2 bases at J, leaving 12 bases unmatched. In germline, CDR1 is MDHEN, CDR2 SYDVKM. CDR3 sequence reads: CASRSTRQGPNYGYTF. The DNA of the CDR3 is TGTGCCAGCAGGTCTACCCGACAGGGACCCAACTATGGCTACACCTTC.

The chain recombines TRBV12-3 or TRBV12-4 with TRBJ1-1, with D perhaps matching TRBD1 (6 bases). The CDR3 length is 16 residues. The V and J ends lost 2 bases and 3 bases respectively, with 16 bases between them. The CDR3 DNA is TGTGCCAGCAGTTTAAAGGGAGGGGGAGGGGACACTGAAGCTTTCTTT. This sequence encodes CASSLKGGGGDTEAFF.

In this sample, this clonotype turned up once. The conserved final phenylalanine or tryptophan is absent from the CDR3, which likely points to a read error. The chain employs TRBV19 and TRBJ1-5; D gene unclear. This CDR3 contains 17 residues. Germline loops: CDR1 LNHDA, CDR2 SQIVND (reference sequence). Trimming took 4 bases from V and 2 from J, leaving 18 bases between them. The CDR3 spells CASSSAARWRGNQPQHC. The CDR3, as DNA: TGTGCCAGTAGTAGCGCGGCAAGGTGGCGGGGCAATCAGCCCCAGCATTGT.

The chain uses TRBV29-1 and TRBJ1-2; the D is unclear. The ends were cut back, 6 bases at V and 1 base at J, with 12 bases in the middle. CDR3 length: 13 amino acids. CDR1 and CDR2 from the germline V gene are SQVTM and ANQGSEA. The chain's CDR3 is CSVRGPLNYGYTF. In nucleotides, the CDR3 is TGCAGCGTCCGTGGTCCGCTTAACTATGGCTACACCTTC. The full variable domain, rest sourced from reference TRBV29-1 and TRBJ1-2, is SAVISQKPSRDICQRGTSLTIQCQVDSQVTMMFWYRQQPGQSLTLIATANQGSEATYESGFVIDKFPISRPNLTFSTLTVSNMSPEDSSIYLCSVRGPLNYGYTFGSGTRLTVV.

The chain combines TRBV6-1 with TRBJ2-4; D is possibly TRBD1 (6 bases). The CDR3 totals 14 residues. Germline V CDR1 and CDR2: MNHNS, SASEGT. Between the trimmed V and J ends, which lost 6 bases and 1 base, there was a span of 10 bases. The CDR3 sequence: CASRDRIAKNIQYF. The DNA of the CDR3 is TGTGCCAGCAGGGACAGAATCGCCAAAAACATTCAGTACTTC.

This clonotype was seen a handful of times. The CDR3 loop is CASSLSSGGIYEQYF. In DNA, the CDR3 is TGTGCCAGCAGCTTAAGTAGCGGGGGGATCTACGAGCAGTACTTC. The rearrangement links TRBV7-2 to TRBJ2-7, with 10 bases matching TRBD2. CDR3 size: 15 residues. CDR1 is SGHTA and CDR2 is FQGNSA in the germline V gene. The V segment lost 2 bases and the J segment 3 bases; nucleotides outside the gene matches: 4.

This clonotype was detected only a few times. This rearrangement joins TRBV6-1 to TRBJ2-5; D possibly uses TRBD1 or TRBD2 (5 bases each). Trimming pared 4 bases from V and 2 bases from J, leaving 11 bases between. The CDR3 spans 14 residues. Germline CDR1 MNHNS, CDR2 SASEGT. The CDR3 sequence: CASSVGDGQETQYF. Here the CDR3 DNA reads TGTGCCAGCAGTGTGGGGGACGGGCAAGAGACCCAGTACTTC.

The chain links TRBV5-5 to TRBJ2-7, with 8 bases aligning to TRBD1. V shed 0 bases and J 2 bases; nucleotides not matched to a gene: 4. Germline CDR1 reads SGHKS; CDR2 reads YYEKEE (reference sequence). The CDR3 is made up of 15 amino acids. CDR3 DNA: TGTGCCAGCAGCTTGGCAGGACAGGGCCCCTACGAGCAGTACTTC. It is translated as CASSLAGQGPYEQYF.

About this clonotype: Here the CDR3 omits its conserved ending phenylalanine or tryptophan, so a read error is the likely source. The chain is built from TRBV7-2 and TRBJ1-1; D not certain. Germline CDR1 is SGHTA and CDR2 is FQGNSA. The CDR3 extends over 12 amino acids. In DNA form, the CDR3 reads TGTGACAGCAGCTTATCCCGGACTGAAGCTTTCGTT. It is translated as CDSSLSRTEAFV.

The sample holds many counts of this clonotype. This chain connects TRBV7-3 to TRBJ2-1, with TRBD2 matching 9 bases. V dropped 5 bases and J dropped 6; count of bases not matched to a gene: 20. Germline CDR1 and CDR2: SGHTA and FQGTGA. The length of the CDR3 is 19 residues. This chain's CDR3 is CASSPNPLVHAGGPNEQFF. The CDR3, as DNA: TGTGCCAGCAGCCCAAACCCCTTGGTGCATGCGGGGGGGCCCAATGAGCAGTTCTTC.